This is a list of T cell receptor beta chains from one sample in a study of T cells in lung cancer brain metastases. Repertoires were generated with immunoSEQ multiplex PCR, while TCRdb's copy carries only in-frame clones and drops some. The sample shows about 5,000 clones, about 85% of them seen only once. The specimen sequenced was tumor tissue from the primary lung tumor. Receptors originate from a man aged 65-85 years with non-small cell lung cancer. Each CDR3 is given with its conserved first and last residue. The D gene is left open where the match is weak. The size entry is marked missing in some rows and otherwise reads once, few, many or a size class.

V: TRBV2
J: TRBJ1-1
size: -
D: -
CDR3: CASSEAWGGEAFF
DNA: TGTGCCAGCAGTGAAGCGTGGGGCGGTGAAGCTTTCTTT

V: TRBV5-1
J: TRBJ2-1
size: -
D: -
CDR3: CASRGSASYNEQFF
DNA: TGCGCCAGCAGAGGCTCCGCATCCTACAATGAGCAGTTCTTC

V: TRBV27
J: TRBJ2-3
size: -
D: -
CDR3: CASSLSAGPDTQYF
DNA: TGTGCCAGCAGTTTATCTGCAGGGCCAGATACGCAGTATTTT

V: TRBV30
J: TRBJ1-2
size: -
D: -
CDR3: CAWSGRVGGYTF
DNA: TGTGCCTGGAGTGGCAGGGTCGGGGGCTACACCTTC

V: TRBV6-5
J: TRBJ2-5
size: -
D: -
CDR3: CATRPGLGTQYF
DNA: TGTGCCACCCGCCCGGGTCTAGGGACCCAGTACTTC

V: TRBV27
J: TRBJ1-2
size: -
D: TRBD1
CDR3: CASSPTGSYGYTF
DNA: TGTGCCAGCAGCCCGACAGGGTCCTATGGCTACACCTTC

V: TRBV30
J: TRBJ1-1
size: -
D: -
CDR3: CAWTPRGKAVTEAFF
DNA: TGTGCCTGGACCCCACGCGGGAAAGCAGTCACTGAAGCTTTCTTT

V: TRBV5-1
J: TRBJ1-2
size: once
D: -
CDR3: CASSLGGANYGYTF
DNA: TGCGCCAGCAGCTTGGGGGGAGCTAACTATGGCTACACCTTC

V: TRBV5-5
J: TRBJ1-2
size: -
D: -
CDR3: CASSLGGTPYGYTF
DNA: TGTGCCAGCAGCTTGGGTGGGACCCCCTATGGCTACACCTTC

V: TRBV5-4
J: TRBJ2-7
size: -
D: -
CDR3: CASSPRLGGLYEQYF
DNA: TGTGCCAGCAGCCCACGACTAGGAGGCCTCTACGAGCAGTACTTC

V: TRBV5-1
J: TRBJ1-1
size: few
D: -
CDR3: CASSLGDLGEAFF
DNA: TGCGCCAGCAGCTTGGGGGACTTAGGTGAAGCTTTCTTT

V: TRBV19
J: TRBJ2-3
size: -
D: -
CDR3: CASSWTVTDTQYF
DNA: TGTGCCAGTAGTTGGACAGTCACAGATACGCAGTATTTT

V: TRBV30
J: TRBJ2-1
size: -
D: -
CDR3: CAWSRESSYNEQFF
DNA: TGTGCCTGGAGCAGAGAAAGCTCCTACAATGAGCAGTTCTTC

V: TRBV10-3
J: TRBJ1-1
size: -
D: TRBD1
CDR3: CAISQGGEETEAFF
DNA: TGTGCCATCAGTCAAGGGGGCGAGGAGACTGAAGCTTTCTTT